The 9 T cell receptor beta chains listed next were all sequenced from one sample in a study of blood T cell repertoires in COVID-19. Only in-frame clones appear in the TCRdb table, and some are missing; sequencing was by immunoSEQ multiplex PCR. The sample holds about 400,000 clones, over 85% seen once. Sequenced input: PBMCs or T cells enriched from blood (not recorded which). These TCRs come from a woman aged 25-40 years who had recovered from COVID-19.

The chain couples TRBV29-1 to TRBJ2-1, with 7 bases aligning to TRBD2. Trimming took 4 bases from V and 0 from J; bases not matched to a gene: 15. Germline V gene sequence: CDR1 SQVTM, CDR2 ANQGSEA. This CDR3 is built from 18 residues. The CDR3 DNA is TGCAGCGTTGGCGAACCTGGGGCAACTAGCGACTCCTACAATGAGCAGTTCTTC. Protein product: CSVGEPGATSDSYNEQFF.

The CDR3 region is CSVAPSGGRETQYF. For the CDR3, the DNA is TGCAGCGTTGCACCTAGCGGGGGTAGGGAGACCCAGTACTTC. The genes are TRBV29-1 and TRBJ2-5; 10 nucleotides line up with TRBD2. Unmatched junction bases numbered 7, after V lost 4 bases and J lost 5 bases. In germline, CDR1 is SQVTM, CDR2 ANQGSEA. The CDR3 has 14 amino acids.

The chain uses TRBV7-2 and TRBJ2-7; a weak D match, TRBD2 (7 bases). CDR1 and CDR2 from the germline V gene are SGHTA and FQGNSA. This CDR3 contains 15 residues. V dropped 3 bases and J dropped 4 bases, with 16 bases sitting between them. For the CDR3, the DNA is TGTGCCAGCAGCTTCGGGGGCGGGAGTGGGTACGAGCAGTACTTC. Amino acids: CASSFGGGSGYEQYF.

V gene TRBV10-3 combines with J gene TRBJ1-1; D not resolved. Trimming left V 3 bases short and J 6 bases short, with 8 bases between. Germline V CDR1 and CDR2: ENHRY, SYGVKD. The CDR3 is 12 amino acids. The chain's CDR3 is CAISDPPAEAFF. In nucleotides, the CDR3 is TGTGCCATCAGTGACCCCCCTGCTGAAGCTTTCTTT.

The chain recombines TRBV11-2 with TRBJ1-6, with 7 bases lining up with TRBD1. CDR3 size: 14 residues. Germline V gene data show CDR1 as SGHAT and CDR2 as FQNNGV. Trimming at V came to 2 bases and at J to 7 bases, leaving 2 bases not matched to a gene. Here the CDR3 reads CASSLSTGNSPLHF. As DNA, the CDR3 is TGTGCCAGCAGCTTATCGACAGGGAATTCACCCCTCCACTTT.

The J gene is TRBJ1-1, the V gene TRBV5-1; the match to TRBD1 covers 8 bases. The V gene end was trimmed by 5 bases and the J gene end by 2 bases; junction bases not matched to a gene: 8. The CDR3 consists of 15 residues. Germline loops: CDR1 SGHRS, CDR2 YFSETQ. Written as DNA, the CDR3 is TGCGCCAGCAGTTCTAGCGGACAGGGCAACACTGAAGCTTTCTTT. Residues: CASSSSGQGNTEAFF.

The J gene is TRBJ2-5, the V gene TRBV7-9; 8 nucleotides align to TRBD2. V shed 3 bases and J 3 bases; nucleotides not matched to a gene: 6. The CDR3 contains 15 residues. Germline CDR1 is SEHNR and CDR2 is FQNEAQ (reference sequence). The CDR3 region is CASSFFWRGEETQYF. The CDR3 region has the DNA TGTGCCAGCAGCTTTTTTTGGCGGGGGGAAGAGACCCAGTACTTC. Full variable domain (missing parts from reference TRBV7-9 and TRBJ2-5): DTGVSQNPRHKITKRGQNVTFRCDPISEHNRLYWYRQTLGQGPEFLTYFQNEAQLEKSRLLSDRFSAERPKGSFSTLEIQRTEQGDSAMYLCASSFFWRGEETQYFGPGTRLLVL.

The V and J genes are TRBV3-1 (or the pseudogene TRBV3-2) and TRBJ2-6; 7 nucleotides align to TRBD1. Trimming removed 3 bases from V and 0 bases from J; junction bases left unmatched: 11. This CDR3 has 19 amino acids. Germline-derived CDR1 and CDR2 are LGHDT and YNNKEL (reference sequence). CDR3 sequence: CASSHQPTGFTSGANVLTF. DNA for the CDR3: TGTGCCAGCAGCCATCAACCGACAGGGTTTACCTCTGGGGCCAACGTCCTGACTTTC.

V and J are TRBV9 and TRBJ1-3, with D unclear. Trimming pared 0 bases from V and 1 base from J, leaving 14 bases between. CDR1 and CDR2 from the germline V gene are SGDLS and YYNGEE. This CDR3 has 17 residues. The CDR3 DNA reads TGTGCCAGCAGCGTAGCTACGGTCGGTCGTTCTGGAAACACCATATATTTT. This encodes CASSVATVGRSGNTIYF.